This T cell receptor (beta chain) stems from a study of blood T cells in healthy people across ages. For the study at large: Template switching picked up about one barcoded beta molecule for each two T cells.

This clonotype was seen more than once but under ten times. Together with a sample-barcoded 5' primer, a J-beta primer mix was included in a second PCR lasting about 6 to 12 cycles. Per sample, CDR3-containing paired-end reads numbered at least 3 million. MiXCR, run by TCRdb on the 5' RACE reads, gives a single entry per CDR3 protein. Among about 970,000 distinct CDR3 sequences listed, just over 50% were seen once. CDR3 length: 16 amino acids. The germline V gene encodes CDR1 MNHEY and CDR2 SVGAGI. The origin of this receptor is a woman in her sixties in good health. The genes are TRBV6-5 and TRBJ2-5, with 13 nucleotides matching TRBD2. The J call may be in error: the DNA end matches TRBJ2-7 better. The sample taken for sequencing was blood. This CDR3 reads CASSYDGGLAGSEQYF. CDR3 nucleotides: TGTGCCAGCAGTTACGACGGGGGACTAGCGGGAAGCGAGCAGTACTTC.